The entry below describes one TCR beta chain. Its cognate antigen is unknown. The CDR3 length is 14 residues. The germline V gene encodes CDR1 SGDLS and CDR2 YYNGEE. J lost 3 bases, V lost 0 bases, and 1 base had no gene match. The data were obtained in a study of cytomegalovirus exposure and HLA in healthy donors. Points from the study as a whole: There were three CMV-associated chains whose specificity for CMV antigens was confirmed in vitro. In a later analysis, approximately 18,000 TCR beta sequences were associated with HLA alleles at 0.05 false discovery rate. A missense variant in DCLRE1C was later tied to TCR beta V- and J-gene trimming.

Primers for the PCR totalled 60 Vbeta and 13 Jbeta. Sequencing used immunoSEQ multiplex PCR; TCRdb keeps in-frame clones, though not all of them. This sample carries approximately 140,000 clones, roughly 80% of them seen once, and the ten largest clones take 1.5% to 2%. Sequenced: PBMCs. The TCR comes from a female donor in good health and CMV-seronegative. The genes are TRBV9 and TRBJ2-7; the match to TRBD1 covers 9 bases. Written as DNA, the CDR3 is TGTGCCAGCAGCGTAGAGACAGGGGGCTACGAGCAGTACTTC. It specifies CASSVETGGYEQYF. The whole variable domain, filled in from reference TRBV9 and TRBJ2-7, reads DSGVTQTPKHLITATGQRVTLRCSPRSGDLSVYWYQQSLDQGLQFLIQYYNGEERAKGNILERFSAQQFPDLHSELNLSSLELGDSALYFCASSVETGGYEQYFGPGTRLTVT.